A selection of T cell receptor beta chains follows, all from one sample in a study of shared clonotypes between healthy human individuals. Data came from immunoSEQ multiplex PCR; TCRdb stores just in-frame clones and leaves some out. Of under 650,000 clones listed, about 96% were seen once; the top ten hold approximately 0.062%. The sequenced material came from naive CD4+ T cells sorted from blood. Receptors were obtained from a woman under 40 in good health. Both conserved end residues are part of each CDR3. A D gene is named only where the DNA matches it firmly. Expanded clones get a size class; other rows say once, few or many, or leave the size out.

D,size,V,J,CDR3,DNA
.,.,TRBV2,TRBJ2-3,CASSEGGWGSGALDTQYF,TGTGCCAGCAGTGAGGGGGGATGGGGGTCGGGAGCACTGGATACGCAGTATTTT
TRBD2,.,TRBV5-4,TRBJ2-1,CASTLAGRNEQFF,TGTGCCAGCACACTAGCGGGACGAAATGAGCAGTTCTTC
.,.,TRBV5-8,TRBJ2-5,CASSLRLGGQETQYF,TGTGCCAGCAGCTTGAGGCTGGGCGGCCAAGAGACCCAGTACTTC
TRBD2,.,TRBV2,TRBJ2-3,CASSAAGGSDTQYF,TGTGCCAGCAGCGCAGCGGGAGGGTCAGATACGCAGTATTTT
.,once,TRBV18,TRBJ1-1,CASSRGEGGEAFF,TGTGCCAGCTCCCGGGGCGAGGGCGGCGAAGCTTTCTTT
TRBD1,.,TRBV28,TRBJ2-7,CASREGQGTSHEQYF,TGTGCCAGCAGAGAAGGACAGGGCACCTCACACGAGCAGTACTTC
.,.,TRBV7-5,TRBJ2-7,CVRSKGGLSYEQYF,TGTGTCAGAAGTAAGGGTGGGCTCTCCTACGAGCAGTACTTC
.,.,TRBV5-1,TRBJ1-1,CASSTFGGGTEAFF,TGCGCCAGCAGCACCTTCGGGGGAGGAACTGAAGCTTTCTTT
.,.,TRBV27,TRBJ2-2,CASSPLPETSPGELFF,TGTGCCAGCAGTCCCCTCCCGGAGACTTCACCGGGGGAGCTGTTTTTT
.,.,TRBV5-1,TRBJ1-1,CASSPEVRPLMNTEAFF,TGCGCCAGCAGCCCGGAAGTTCGGCCTCTGATGAACACTGAAGCTTTCTTT
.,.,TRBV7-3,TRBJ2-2,CASSSRAGELFF,TGTGCCAGCAGCTCAAGGGCCGGGGAGCTGTTTTTT
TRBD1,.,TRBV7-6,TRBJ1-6,CASSLTGVGSPLHF,TGTGCCAGCAGCTTGACAGGGGTTGGGTCACCCCTCCACTTT
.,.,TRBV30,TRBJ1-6,CAWSVPKGQGSPLHF,TGTGCCTGGAGTGTACCTAAGGGTCAAGGTTCACCCCTCCACTTT
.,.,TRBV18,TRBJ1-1,CASSPNRLQNLNTEAFF,TGTGCCAGCTCACCAAACCGGCTACAGAACCTGAACACTGAAGCTTTCTTT
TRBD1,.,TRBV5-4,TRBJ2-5,CASSLGTGTGWETQYF,TGTGCCAGCAGCTTGGGCACCGGGACAGGGTGGGAGACCCAGTACTTC
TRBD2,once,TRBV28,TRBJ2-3,CASSRTGGSSDTQYF,TGTGCCAGCAGTCGTACTGGCGGGAGCTCAGATACGCAGTATTTT
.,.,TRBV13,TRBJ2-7,CASSVTGEGREQYF,TGTGCCAGCAGCGTTACAGGGGAAGGGAGGGAGCAGTACTTC
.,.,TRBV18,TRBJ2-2,CASSPSRERELFF,TGTGCCAGCTCACCATCGAGGGAAAGGGAGCTGTTTTTT
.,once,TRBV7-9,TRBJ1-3,CASSPNMGGGNTIYF,TGTGCCAGCAGCCCCAACATGGGTGGGGGAAACACCATATATTTT
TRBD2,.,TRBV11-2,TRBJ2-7,CASSLVRTSGRGYEQYF,TGTGCCAGCAGCTTAGTCCGGACTAGCGGGAGGGGGTACGAGCAGTACTTC
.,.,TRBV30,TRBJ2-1,CAWSGGADEQFF,TGTGCCTGGAGTGGAGGGGCGGATGAGCAGTTCTTC
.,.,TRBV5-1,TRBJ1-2,CASRAPGQDYGYTF,TGCGCCAGCAGAGCCCCGGGTCAAGACTATGGCTACACCTTC
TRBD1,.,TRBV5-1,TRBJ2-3,CASSLDRGRDTQYF,TGCGCCAGCAGCCTGGACAGGGGGAGGGATACGCAGTATTTT
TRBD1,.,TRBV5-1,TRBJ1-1,CASSFGTVGTEAFF,TGCGCCAGCAGCTTTGGGACAGTTGGAACTGAAGCTTTCTTT
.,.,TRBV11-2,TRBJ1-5,CASSLDSNQPQHF,TGTGCCAGCAGCTTGGACAGTAATCAGCCCCAGCATTTT
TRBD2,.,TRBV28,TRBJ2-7,CASSLSSSGSYEQYF,TGTGCCAGCAGTTTATCCTCCAGCGGGAGCTACGAGCAGTACTTC
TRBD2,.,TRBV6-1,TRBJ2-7,CASSARTSGTYEQYF,TGTGCCAGCAGTGCCCGGACTAGCGGGACCTACGAGCAGTACTTC
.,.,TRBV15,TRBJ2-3,CATSRDGQGRDTQYF,TGTGCCACCAGCAGAGATGGCCAGGGGAGAGATACGCAGTATTTT
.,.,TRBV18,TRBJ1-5,CASSRGADQPQHF,TGTGCCAGCTCACGGGGGGCGGATCAGCCCCAGCATTTT
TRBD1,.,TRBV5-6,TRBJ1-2,CASSTRGRGGYTF,TGTGCCAGCAGCACCAGGGGGCGCGGCGGCTACACCTTC
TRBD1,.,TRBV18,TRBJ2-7,CASSPGQGSGEQYF,TGTGCCAGCTCACCAGGACAGGGGTCGGGAGAGCAGTACTTC
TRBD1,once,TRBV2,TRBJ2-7,CASKGDRSTYEQYF,TGTGCCAGCAAAGGGGACAGGTCAACCTACGAGCAGTACTTC
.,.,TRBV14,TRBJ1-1,CASSKTGRTEAFF,TGTGCCAGCAGCAAAACAGGGAGAACTGAAGCTTTCTTT
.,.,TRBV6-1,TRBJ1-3,CASGGRRSSGNTIYF,TGTGCCAGTGGAGGAAGACGTAGCTCTGGAAACACCATATATTTT
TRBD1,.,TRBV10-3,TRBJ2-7,CAISGPGTGKFHEQYF,TGTGCCATCAGTGGTCCGGGGACAGGGAAGTTTCACGAGCAGTACTTC
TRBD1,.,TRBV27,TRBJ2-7,CASSFDRGPYEQYF,TGTGCCAGCAGTTTCGACAGGGGGCCGTACGAGCAGTACTTC
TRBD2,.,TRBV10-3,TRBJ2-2,CAISDPSGRGNTGELFF,TGTGCCATCAGTGACCCTAGCGGGAGAGGTAACACCGGGGAGCTGTTTTTT
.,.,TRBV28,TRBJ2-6,CASSLFFSGANVLTF,TGTGCCAGCAGTTTGTTTTTCTCTGGGGCCAACGTCCTGACTTTC
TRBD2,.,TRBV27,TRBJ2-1,CANPPRRGLAGVNEQFF,TGTGCCAACCCGCCGCGACGGGGACTAGCGGGAGTCAATGAGCAGTTCTTC
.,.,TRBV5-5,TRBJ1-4,CASTQPGADEKLFF,TGTGCCAGCACACAACCCGGCGCGGATGAAAAACTGTTTTTT
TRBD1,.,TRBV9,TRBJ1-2,CASSVETGGNYGYTF,TGTGCCAGCAGCGTAGAAACAGGGGGTAACTATGGCTACACCTTC
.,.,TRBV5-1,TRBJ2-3,CASKGGAFMSYTQYF,TGCGCCAGCAAAGGGGGGGCCTTTATGTCGTATACGCAGTATTTT
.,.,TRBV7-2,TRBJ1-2,CASSLGYLMGYTF,TGTGCCAGCAGCTTAGGTTACCTAATGGGCTACACCTTC
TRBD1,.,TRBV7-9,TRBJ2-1,CASSRMSHRDRRHNEQFF,TGTGCCAGCAGCCGAATGTCGCACCGGGACAGGAGGCACAATGAGCAGTTCTTC
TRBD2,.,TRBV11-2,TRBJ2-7,CASSLAGGFEQYF,TGTGCCAGCAGCTTAGCGGGAGGGTTCGAGCAGTACTTC
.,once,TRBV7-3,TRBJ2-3,CASSLNGGEGTDTQYF,TGTGCCAGCAGCTTAAACGGGGGAGAAGGAACAGATACGCAGTATTTT
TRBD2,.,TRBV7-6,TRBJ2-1,CASSQTSGINREQFF,TGTGCCAGCAGCCAGACTAGCGGGATCAATCGTGAGCAGTTCTTC
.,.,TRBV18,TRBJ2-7,CASSPFNIVSGDEQYF,TGTGCCAGCTCACCCTTTAACATCGTTTCAGGGGACGAGCAGTACTTC
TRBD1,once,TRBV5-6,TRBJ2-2,CASSAPSRDRGQEGELFF,TGTGCCAGCAGCGCCCCATCCCGGGACAGGGGGCAAGAAGGGGAGCTGTTTTTT
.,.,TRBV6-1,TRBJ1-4,CASSEHGIGEKLFF,TGTGCCAGCAGTGAACATGGGATAGGTGAAAAACTGTTTTTT
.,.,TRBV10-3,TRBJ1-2,CAISETQRGRGYTF,TGTGCCATCAGTGAAACCCAGCGTGGAAGAGGCTACACCTTC
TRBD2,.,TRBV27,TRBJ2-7,CASSYSGSVGYEQYF,TGTGCCAGCAGTTATAGCGGGAGTGTCGGCTACGAGCAGTACTTC
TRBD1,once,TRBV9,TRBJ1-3,CASSPYRGANTIYF,TGTGCCAGCAGCCCGTACAGGGGGGCAAACACCATATATTTT
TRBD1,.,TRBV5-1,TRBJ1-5,CASSRATGGRGQPQHF,TGCGCCAGCAGTCGAGCCACAGGGGGACGAGGACAGCCCCAGCATTTT
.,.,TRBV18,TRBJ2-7,CASSPPGTPYEQYF,TGTGCCAGCTCACCACCGGGGACCCCCTACGAGCAGTACTTC
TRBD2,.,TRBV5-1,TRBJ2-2,CASSTLAGGPNTGELFF,TGCGCCAGCAGTACACTAGCGGGAGGGCCAAACACCGGGGAGCTGTTTTTT
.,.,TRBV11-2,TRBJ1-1,CASSLEQNTEAFF,TGTGCCAGCAGCTTAGAACAAAACACTGAAGCTTTCTTT